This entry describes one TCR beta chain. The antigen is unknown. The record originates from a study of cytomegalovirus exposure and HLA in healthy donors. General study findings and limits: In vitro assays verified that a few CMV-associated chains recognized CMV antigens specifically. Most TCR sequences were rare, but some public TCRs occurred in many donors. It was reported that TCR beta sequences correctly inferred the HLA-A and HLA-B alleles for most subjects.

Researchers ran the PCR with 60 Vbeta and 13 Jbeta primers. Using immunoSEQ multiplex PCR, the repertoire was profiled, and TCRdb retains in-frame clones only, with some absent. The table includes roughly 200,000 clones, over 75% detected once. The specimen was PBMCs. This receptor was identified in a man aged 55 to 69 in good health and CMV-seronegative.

The CDR3 loop is CASSLLGAGGYTF. CDR3 DNA sequence: TGTGCCAGCAGCTTACTAGGGGCGGGAGGCTACACCTTC. The V and J genes are TRBV7-9 and TRBJ1-2; D is perhaps TRBD1 (5 bases). The germline V gene has CDR1 SEHNR and CDR2 FQNEAQ (reference sequence). This CDR3 has 13 amino acids. Trimming left V 2 bases short and J 8 bases short, with 12 bases between.